Sequencing of this T cell receptor (beta chain) was carried out in a study of blood T cells in healthy people across ages. This clonotype was picked up a small number of times. The CDR3 spans 13 residues. Trimming at V came to 10 bases and at J to 4 bases, leaving 6 bases not matched to a gene. Germline CDR1 MNHEY, CDR2 SMNVEV (reference sequence). Together with a sample-barcoded 5' primer, a J-beta primer mix was included in a second PCR lasting about 7 to 12 cycles. One entry per CDR3 protein results from TCRdb running MiXCR on the 5' RACE reads. Among 760,000 or so distinct CDR3 sequences, 20% to 25% were seen once, and the ten largest hold 9.4%. In addition, the sample was reused for a study of T cells of mothers and their children. That report notes: There were no persistent microchimeric T cell clones detected.

The sequence came from a boy aged 5-17 years in good health. The sample consisted of blood. The chain links TRBV27 to TRBJ2-4; 8 positions agree with TRBD1. The CDR3 sequence is CATGQGPKNIQYF. The DNA for the CDR3 is TGTGCCACAGGACAGGGTCCTAAAAACATTCAGTACTTC.